The clone carrying this T cell receptor (beta chain) turned up a few times. Its antigen is not identified. Arm-PCR of CDR3 regions with iRepertoire HTBI primers generated TCR beta libraries. Original handling: Throughout the samples, researchers identified around 65 TRBV and roughly 14 TRBJ segments. TCRdb ran MiXCR on the multiplex PCR reads and lists one entry per CDR3 protein. The V and J calls were not made by the authors but by TCRdb's processing. This sample has 350,000 to 550,000 distinct CDR3 sequences, with approximately 16% found just once. The sample belongs to a study of regulatory T cells in long-lasting Graves disease. Whole-study results and caveats: Persistent Graves' patients had lower TCR diversity than newly diagnosed ones.

The CDR3 length is 14 residues. V lost 2 bases and J lost 7, with 14 bases in between. Germline CDR1 KGHSH, CDR2 LQKENI. Time point meaning: newly diagnosed GD, antithyroid drugs for less than 3 months. There was RNA extracted from PBMCs, and the TCR library was made from it. This same sample was also part of a study on T cells in Graves' hyperthyroidism and ophthalmopathy. That investigation notes: A patient was excluded if there was uncontrolled infection, other autoimmune disease, pregnancy or lactation. The TCR CDR3 was amplified in a first-round RT-PCR using the HTBI primer set.

This chain links TRBV18 with TRBJ1-1; a possible D gene is TRBD1 (6 bases). This specimen was peripheral blood mononuclear cells (PBMCs), taken at new diagnosis, from a patient treated with antithyroid drugs. The TCR comes from a woman aged 18-29 years with Graves disease. CDR3 in DNA: TGTGCCAGCTCACCAACACAGGGTTCTCTTGAAGCTTTCTTT. Residues: CASSPTQGSLEAFF.